This T cell receptor beta chain was found in a study of CD8+ T cells in alopecia areata. Study as a whole: Tofacitinib dosing lasted 6 to 18 months, which was then followed by 6 months off drug.

Treatment of the sample: oral pan-JAK inhibitor, 5-10 mg twice daily. Alopecia areata patients gave lesional scalp punch biopsies and peripheral blood samples. cDNA reverse transcribed from extracted RNA served as the sequencing template. The protocol was immunoSEQ multiplex PCR, while the TCRdb copy is restricted to in-frame clones and leaves out a portion. In the table there are roughly 170,000 clones, about 60% of which are singletons. This CDR3 contains 9 residues. Trimming took off 5 bases at V and 9 bases at J, with 5 bases between the two ends. Per germline, CDR1 SQVTM and CDR2 ANQGSEA. The chain combines TRBV29-1 with TRBJ2-1; D remains ambiguous. The receptor's source is a human donor with alopecia areata. The source material was CD8+ T cells sorted from blood, sampled at week 24, from a patient treated with tofacitinib. As DNA, the CDR3 is TGCAGCGTTTTCGGTGAGCAGTTCTTC. It specifies CSVFGEQFF.